The 28 T cell receptor beta chains reported below all come from one sample, sequenced in a study of blood T cell repertoires in COVID-19. The protocol was immunoSEQ multiplex PCR, while the TCRdb copy is restricted to in-frame clones and leaves out a portion. The profile shows roughly 260,000 clones, about 89% of them singletons. Sequencing was performed on PBMCs or T cells enriched from blood (not recorded which). The receptors derive from a woman aged 18 to 35 who had recovered from COVID-19.

The chain uses TRBV27 and TRBJ1-5; 8 bases map to TRBD1. J was trimmed by 3 bases and V by 8 bases; bases with no gene match: 9. The germline CDR1 and CDR2 sequences are MNHEY and SMNVEV (reference sequence). CDR3 length: 15 amino acids. The CDR3 spells CASATGEIPNQPQHF. For the CDR3, the DNA is TGTGCCAGCGCGACAGGGGAGATCCCCAATCAGCCCCAGCATTTT.

The chain has TRBV7-2 and TRBJ2-7; D gene uncertain. The CDR3 consists of 13 residues. Germline lookup yields CDR1 SGHTA and CDR2 FQGNSA. Trimming removed 1 base from V and 5 bases from J, with 9 bases in between. CDR3 sequence (DNA): TGTGCCAGCAGCTTAGGGGCACCAGACGAGCAGTACTTC. Translating gives CASSLGAPDEQYF.

This chain links TRBV10-1 with TRBJ2-3; 8 bases line up with TRBD2. With V trimmed by 4 bases and J by 7 bases, 7 bases remained unmatched. CDR1 and CDR2 from the germline V gene are WNHNN and SYGVQD (reference sequence). The CDR3 extends over 14 amino acids. DNA of the CDR3: TGCGCCAGCAGTGCCGCGGGAGGAGTGAATACGCAGTATTTT. Protein product: CASSAAGGVNTQYF.

The genes are TRBV18 and TRBJ1-4, with D perhaps matching TRBD1 (6 bases). CDR3 length: 21 amino acids. Trimming removed 1 base at V and 9 bases at J, with 33 bases between. The germline CDR1 and CDR2 sequences are KGHSH and LQKENI. CDR3: CASSPLDQSRNDRRFWKKLFF. CDR3 bases: TGTGCCAGCTCACCACTGGACCAGAGTCGCAACGACAGGCGGTTTTGGAAAAAACTGTTTTTT.

In nucleotides, the CDR3 is TGTGCCTGGAGTGTTGGTCGGTCCGAGCAGTACTTC. It specifies CAWSVGRSEQYF. The rearrangement joins TRBV30 to TRBJ2-7; D is unclear. Between the trimmed V and J ends, which lost 0 bases and 6 bases, there was a span of 9 bases. This CDR3 is 12 amino acids long. Germline CDR1 reads GTSNPN; CDR2 reads SVGIG (reference sequence).

The gene calls are TRBV28 and TRBJ1-4, with 12 bases matching TRBD1. Germline values: CDR1 MDHEN, CDR2 SYDVKM. V dropped 1 base and J dropped 6; count of bases not matched to a gene: 3. This CDR3 spans 16 amino acids. The CDR3 DNA reads as TGTGCCAGCAGTTTATCCGGGACAGGGGGCTATGAAAAACTGTTTTTT. Residues: CASSLSGTGGYEKLFF.

The V call is TRBV5-1, the J call TRBJ1-1; tentative D call: TRBD1 (6 bases). This CDR3 is built from 13 residues. Trimming removed 1 base at V and 6 bases at J, with 10 bases between. Germline V gives CDR1 SGHRS, CDR2 YFSETQ. The CDR3 nucleotides read TGCGCCAGCAGCTTGTCCACAGGGTCTGAAGCTTTCTTT. It is translated as CASSLSTGSEAFF.

The V gene is TRBV11-2, the J gene TRBJ2-7; 8 positions match TRBD1. With 5 bases clipped from V and 2 bases from J, the junction kept 2 bases outside the gene matches. The CDR3 is 13 amino acids. CDR1 and CDR2 from the germline V gene are SGHAT and FQNNGV. This chain's CDR3 is CASSVTGAYEQYF. Written as DNA, the CDR3 is TGTGCCAGCAGCGTGACAGGGGCCTACGAGCAGTACTTC.

The chain couples TRBV14 to TRBJ1-2; D is perhaps TRBD1 (6 bases). V lost 1 base and J lost 4, with 13 bases in between. This CDR3 has 15 amino acids. Germline V CDR1 and CDR2: SGHDN, FVKESK. The CDR3 here is CASSQVLGAVYGYTF. In DNA form, the CDR3 reads TGTGCCAGCAGCCAAGTTTTGGGGGCCGTCTATGGCTACACCTTC.

This chain joins TRBV9 and TRBJ1-1, with D possibly TRBD1 on 6 matching bases. The germline V and J ends were trimmed by 3 bases and 3 bases, with 15 bases remaining between them. The V gene's germline CDR1 is SGDLS and CDR2 YYNGEE. The CDR3 is 15 amino acids. The CDR3 sequence: CASSGDQGRDTEAFF. The CDR3 nucleotides read TGTGCCAGCAGCGGAGACCAGGGGAGGGACACTGAAGCTTTCTTT. The full variable domain, its missing parts supplied by reference TRBV9 and TRBJ1-1, is DSGVTQTPKHLITATGQRVTLRCSPRSGDLSVYWYQQSLDQGLQFLIQYYNGEERAKGNILERFSAQQFPDLHSELNLSSLELGDSALYFCASSGDQGRDTEAFFGQGTRLTVV.

The chain employs TRBV19 and TRBJ1-2; 7 bases match TRBD1. This CDR3 region has 13 residues. J gave up 1 base and V 6 bases, and 2 bases lay outside the gene matches. CDR1 is LNHDA and CDR2 is SQIVND in the germline V gene (reference sequence). For the CDR3, the DNA is TGTGCCAGTAGCTGGGACAGTAACTATGGCTACACCTTC. Translation: CASSWDSNYGYTF.

The J gene is TRBJ1-6, the V gene TRBV7-8; no clear D gene. Germline V gene data show CDR1 as SGHVS and CDR2 as FQNEAQ. V was trimmed by 6 bases and J by 3 bases, leaving 6 bases between them. This CDR3 has 13 residues. This CDR3 reads CASRELYNSPLHF. The CDR3 DNA sequence: TGTGCCAGCAGAGAGCTCTATAATTCACCCCTCCACTTT.

V is TRBV6-2 or TRBV6-3 and J is TRBJ2-1; 8 bases map to TRBD1. Germline V gene lookup returns CDR1 MNHEY and CDR2 SVGEGT. This CDR3 spans 17 amino acids. V trimming: 2 bases; J trimming: 1 base; junction bases outside the gene matches: 7. The CDR3 DNA sequence: TGTGCCAGCAGTTACCCGCGGACAGGGTATTCCTACAATGAGCAGTTCTTC. It yields the protein CASSYPRTGYSYNEQFF.

The chain has TRBV19 and TRBJ1-1; D may be TRBD1 (6 bases). V gave up 5 bases and J gave up 4 bases, with 14 bases separating them. CDR1 LNHDA and CDR2 SQIVND come from the germline V gene (reference sequence). The CDR3 runs to 14 residues. The CDR3 is CASSFGQGITEAFF. The CDR3 DNA reads TGTGCCAGTAGTTTTGGCCAGGGGATCACTGAAGCTTTCTTT.

This clone was observed a handful of times. The rearrangement uses TRBV11-2 and TRBJ1-2, with D possibly matching TRBD1 (6 bases). This CDR3 has 17 residues. Germline V gene data show CDR1 as SGHAT and CDR2 as FQNNGV. V was clipped by 1 base and J by 2 bases, with 17 bases between them. CDR3 bases: TGTGCCAGCAGCTTAGGGGAGATGGCAGGGGCGAACTATGGCTACACCTTC. Its protein product is CASSLGEMAGANYGYTF.

This clone has only a few counts. The chain is built from TRBV28 and TRBJ1-3; 11 bases are shared with TRBD1. Germline V gene lookup returns CDR1 MDHEN and CDR2 SYDVKM. The CDR3 totals 17 residues. J was trimmed by 1 base and V by 6 bases; bases with no gene match: 8. The CDR3 reads CASSGDRGARSGNTIYF. CDR3 nucleotides: TGTGCCAGCAGCGGGGACAGGGGGGCGAGGTCTGGAAACACCATATATTTT.

This rearrangement joins TRBV19 to TRBJ1-2; 7 bases fit TRBD1. The CDR3 contains 14 residues. Per germline, CDR1 LNHDA and CDR2 SQIVND (reference sequence). Trimming removed 6 bases from V and 4 bases from J; junction bases left unmatched: 8. CDR3 amino acids: CASSTQGVGYGYTF. CDR3 nucleotide sequence: TGTGCCAGTAGCACTCAGGGGGTCGGCTATGGCTACACCTTC.

The genes are TRBV15 and TRBJ2-1; possible D gene TRBD2, 6 bases. Per the germline V gene, CDR1 is LNHNV and CDR2 is YYDKDF (reference sequence). This CDR3 comprises 15 residues. Trimming stripped 0 bases from V and 4 bases from J, with 10 bases between. CDR3: CATSRDRGRYNEQFF. CDR3 bases: TGTGCCACCAGCAGAGATCGGGGGAGATACAATGAGCAGTTCTTC.

The chain recombines TRBV3-1 (or the pseudogene TRBV3-2) with TRBJ2-7; D may be TRBD1 (6 bases). The CDR3 has 16 amino acids. V lost 4 bases and J 7 bases, leaving 23 bases between the germline ends. The germline CDR1 and CDR2 sequences are LGHDT and YNNKEL (reference sequence). In DNA, the CDR3 is TGTGCCAGCAGCCCGGGCCTCCCGGTGTCGCAGGGGGAGCAGTACTTC. Its protein is CASSPGLPVSQGEQYF.

The chain employs TRBV18 and TRBJ1-2; weak D call: TRBD1 (5 bases). The CDR3 sequence is 14 residues long. Germline values: CDR1 KGHSH, CDR2 LQKENI. The V gene lost 4 bases and the J gene lost 4 bases, with 13 bases spanning the gap. The CDR3 is CASSRTRETYGYTF. CDR3 sequence (DNA): TGTGCCAGCTCACGTACCAGGGAAACCTATGGCTACACCTTC. Full variable domain (remainder filled in from reference TRBV18 and TRBJ1-2): NAGVMQNPRHLVRRRGQEARLRCSPMKGHSHVYWYRQLPEEGLKFMVYLQKENIIDESGMPKERFSAEFPKEGPSILRIQQVVRGDSAAYFCASSRTRETYGYTFGSGTRLTVV.

V gene TRBV14 combines with J gene TRBJ2-7; D possibly corresponds to TRBD1 (5 bases). The CDR3 loop spans 17 amino acids. V lost 2 bases and J 4 bases, leaving 21 bases between the germline ends. Germline CDR1 reads SGHDN; CDR2 reads FVKESK. CDR3 loop: CASSQLSGVTELYEQYF. In DNA form, the CDR3 reads TGTGCCAGCAGCCAACTTTCCGGCGTGACAGAACTGTACGAGCAGTACTTC. The full variable domain, its missing parts supplied by reference TRBV14 and TRBJ2-7, is EAGVTQFPSHSVIEKGQTVTLRCDPISGHDNLYWYRRVMGKEIKFLLHFVKESKQDESGMPNNRFLAERTGGTYSTLKVQPAELEDSGVYFCASSQLSGVTELYEQYFGPGTRLTVT.

The chain couples TRBV10-2 to TRBJ2-1; 9 bases fit TRBD2. Germline values: CDR1 WSHSY, CDR2 SAAADI. V shed 4 bases and J 8 bases; nucleotides not matched to a gene: 12. The CDR3 runs to 16 residues. The CDR3 DNA sequence: TGCGCCAGCAGTGTAGGGGCTAGCGGGGTTGGGTATGAGCAGTTCTTC. Translation: CASSVGASGVGYEQFF.

This chain uses TRBV28 with TRBJ1-5; D is possibly TRBD1 (5 bases). The CDR3 covers 17 residues. Deletions cut 5 bases from V and 1 base from J, with 18 bases between. The germline V gene encodes CDR1 MDHEN and CDR2 SYDVKM. CDR3: CASSPRPTVGSNQPQHF. The CDR3 coding sequence is TGTGCCAGCAGTCCACGCCCGACAGTCGGAAGCAATCAGCCCCAGCATTTT.

The chain couples TRBV6-4 to TRBJ2-3; 8 nucleotides line up with TRBD2. The CDR3 runs 16 residues. After removal of 5 bases from V and 1 base from J, the junction contained 8 bases not matched to a gene. CDR1 MRHNA and CDR2 SNTAGT come from the germline V gene. CDR3 sequence: CASSPRGSGGTDTQYF. Written as DNA, the CDR3 is TGTGCCAGCAGTCCCCGCGGTAGCGGGGGCACAGATACGCAGTATTTT.

This clone was counted a few times. This chain connects TRBV12-3 or TRBV12-4 to TRBJ1-2; D remains unclear. Trimming removed 3 bases from V and 4 bases from J, with 6 bases in between. The CDR3 covers 12 residues. The CDR3 is CASSLGAYGYTF. CDR3 coding DNA: TGTGCCAGCAGTTTGGGCGCCTATGGCTACACCTTC.

The rearrangement links TRBV12-3 or TRBV12-4 to TRBJ1-1; D remains ambiguous. V was shortened by 4 bases and J by 8 bases, with 8 bases between the two germline ends. The CDR3 is made up of 11 amino acids. Written as DNA, the CDR3 is TGTGCCAGCAGTTCCCACCGGGAAGCTTTCTTT. Amino acid sequence: CASSSHREAFF.

This sequence joins TRBV7-4 and TRBJ1-6; D possibly corresponds to TRBD1 (5 bases). V was clipped by 4 bases and J by 5 bases, with 12 bases between them. Germline CDR1 is SGHVT and CDR2 is SQSDAQ. The CDR3 sequence is 15 residues long. CDR3 DNA: TGTGCCAGCAGCTCGCTTGGGGGGAATAATTCACCCCTCCACTTT. Encoded protein: CASSSLGGNNSPLHF. Drawing the rest from reference TRBV7-4 and TRBJ1-6, the complete variable domain is GAGVSQSPRYKVAKRGRDVALRCDSISGHVTLYWYRQTLGQGSEVLTYSQSDAQRDKSGRPSGRFSAERPERSVSTLKIQRTEQGDSAVYLCASSSLGGNNSPLHFGNGTRLTVT.

The table lists this clone with a count of one. The chain links TRBV23-1 to TRBJ1-2; tentative D call: TRBD1 (5 bases). TRBV23-1 is an open reading frame whose function is uncertain. Trimming cost V 0 bases and J 8 bases, with 13 bases left between them. The CDR3 runs 14 residues. CDR3 DNA sequence: TGCGCCAGCAGTCAATCGATGGGGGGGTGCGGCTACACCTTC. It is translated as CASSQSMGGCGYTF.